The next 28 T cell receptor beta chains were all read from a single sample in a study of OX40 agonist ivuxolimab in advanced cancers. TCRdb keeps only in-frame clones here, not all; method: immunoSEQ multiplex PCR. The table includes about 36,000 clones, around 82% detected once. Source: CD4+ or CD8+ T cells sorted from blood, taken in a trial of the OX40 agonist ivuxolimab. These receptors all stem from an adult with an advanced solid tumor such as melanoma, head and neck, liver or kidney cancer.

In DNA form, the CDR3 reads TGTGCCAGCAGCGAGAGTAGTGGCACCGGGGAGCTGTTTTTT. It specifies CASSESSGTGELFF. The genes are TRBV11-2 and TRBJ2-2, with no clear D. This CDR3 spans 14 amino acids. V was clipped by 5 bases and J by 4 bases, with 11 bases between them. Germline CDR1 and CDR2: SGHAT and FQNNGV.

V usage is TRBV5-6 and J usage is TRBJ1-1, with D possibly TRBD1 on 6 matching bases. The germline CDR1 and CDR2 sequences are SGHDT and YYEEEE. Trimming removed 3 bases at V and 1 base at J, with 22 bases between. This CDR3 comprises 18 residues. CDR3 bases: TGTGCCAGCAGCTCCGAGGTTTGGGGAGGGGGACCGAACACTGAAGCTTTCTTT. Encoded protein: CASSSEVWGGGPNTEAFF. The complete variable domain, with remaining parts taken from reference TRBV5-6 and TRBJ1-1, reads DAGVTQSPTHLIKTRGQQVTLRCSPKSGHDTVSWYQQALGQGPQFIFQYYEEEERQRGNFPDRFSGHQFPNYSSELNVNALLLGDSALYLCASSSEVWGGGPNTEAFFGQGTRLTVV.

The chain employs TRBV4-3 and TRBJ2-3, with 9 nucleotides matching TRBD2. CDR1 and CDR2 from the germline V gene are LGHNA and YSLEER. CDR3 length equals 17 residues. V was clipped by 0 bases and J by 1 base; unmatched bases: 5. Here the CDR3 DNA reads TGCGCCAGCAGCCAAGATCGCGCTAGCGGGGGCACAGATACGCAGTATTTT. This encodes CASSQDRASGGTDTQYF.

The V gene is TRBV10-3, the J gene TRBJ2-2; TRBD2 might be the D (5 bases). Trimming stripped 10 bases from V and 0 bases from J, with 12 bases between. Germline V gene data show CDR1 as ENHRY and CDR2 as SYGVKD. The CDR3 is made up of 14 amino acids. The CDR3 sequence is CATQPGTNTGELFF. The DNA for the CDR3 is TGTGCCACCCAGCCGGGGACGAACACCGGGGAGCTGTTTTTT.

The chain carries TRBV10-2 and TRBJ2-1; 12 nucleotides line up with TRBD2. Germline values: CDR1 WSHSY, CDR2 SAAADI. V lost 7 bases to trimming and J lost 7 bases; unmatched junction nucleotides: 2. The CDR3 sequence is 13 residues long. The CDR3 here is CASTGTSGNEQFF. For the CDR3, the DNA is TGCGCCAGCACCGGGACTAGCGGGAATGAGCAGTTCTTC.

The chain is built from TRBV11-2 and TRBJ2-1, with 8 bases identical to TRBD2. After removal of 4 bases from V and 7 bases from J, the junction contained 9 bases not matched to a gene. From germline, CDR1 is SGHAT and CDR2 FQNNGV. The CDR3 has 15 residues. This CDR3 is CASSYRASGWNEQFF. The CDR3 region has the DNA TGTGCCAGCAGCTATCGGGCTAGCGGGTGGAATGAGCAGTTCTTC.

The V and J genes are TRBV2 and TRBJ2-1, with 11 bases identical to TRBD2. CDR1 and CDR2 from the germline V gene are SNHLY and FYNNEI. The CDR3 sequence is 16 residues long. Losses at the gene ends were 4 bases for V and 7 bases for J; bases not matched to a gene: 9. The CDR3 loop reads CASSVSGRADMNEQFF. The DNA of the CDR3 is TGTGCCAGCAGTGTTAGCGGGAGGGCCGATATGAATGAGCAGTTCTTC.

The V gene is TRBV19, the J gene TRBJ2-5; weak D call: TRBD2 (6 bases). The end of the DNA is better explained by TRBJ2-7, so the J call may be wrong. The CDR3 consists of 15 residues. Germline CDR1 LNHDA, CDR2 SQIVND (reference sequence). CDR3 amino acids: CASSMYSRALAEQYF. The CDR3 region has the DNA TGTGCCAGTAGTATGTACTCCAGGGCACTAGCCGAGCAGTACTTC.

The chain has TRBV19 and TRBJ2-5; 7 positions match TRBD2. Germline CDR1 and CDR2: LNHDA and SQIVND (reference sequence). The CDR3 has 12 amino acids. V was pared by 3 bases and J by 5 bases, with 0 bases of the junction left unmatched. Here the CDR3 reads CASSIGRETQYF. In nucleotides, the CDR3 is TGTGCCAGTAGTATCGGGAGGGAGACCCAGTACTTC.

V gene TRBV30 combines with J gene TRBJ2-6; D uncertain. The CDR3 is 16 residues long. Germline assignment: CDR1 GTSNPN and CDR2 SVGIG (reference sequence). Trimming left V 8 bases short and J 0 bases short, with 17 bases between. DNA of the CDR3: TGTGCCGCCCAGGTCCGATCCCTCTCTGGGGCCAACGTCCTGACTTTC. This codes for CAAQVRSLSGANVLTF.

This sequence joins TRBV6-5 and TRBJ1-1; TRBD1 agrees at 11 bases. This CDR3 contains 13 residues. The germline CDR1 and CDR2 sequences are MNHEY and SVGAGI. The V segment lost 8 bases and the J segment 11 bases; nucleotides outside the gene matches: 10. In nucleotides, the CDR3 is TGTGCCAGCTTTGGACAGGGGGCTTTCAGGGCTTTCTTT. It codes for CASFGQGAFRAFF.

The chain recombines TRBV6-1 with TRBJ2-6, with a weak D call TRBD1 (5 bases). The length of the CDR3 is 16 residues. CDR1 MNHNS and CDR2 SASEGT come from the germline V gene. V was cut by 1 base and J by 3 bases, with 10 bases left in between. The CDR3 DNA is TGTGCCAGCAGTGAAGTAAGGGGTCTTGGGGCCAACGTCCTGACTTTC. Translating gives CASSEVRGLGANVLTF.

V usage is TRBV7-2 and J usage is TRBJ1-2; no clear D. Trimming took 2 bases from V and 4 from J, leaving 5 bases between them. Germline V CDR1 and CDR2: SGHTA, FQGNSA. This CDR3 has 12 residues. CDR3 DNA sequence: TGTGCCAGCAGCTTATACGGCTATGGCTACACCTTC. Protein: CASSLYGYGYTF.

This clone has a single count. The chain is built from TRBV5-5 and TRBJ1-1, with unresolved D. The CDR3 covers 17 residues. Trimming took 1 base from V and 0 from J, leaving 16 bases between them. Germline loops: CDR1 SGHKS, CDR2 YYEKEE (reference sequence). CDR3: CASSLNPLRRLNTEAFF. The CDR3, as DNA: TGTGCCAGCAGCTTGAACCCCCTGAGACGATTGAACACTGAAGCTTTCTTT.

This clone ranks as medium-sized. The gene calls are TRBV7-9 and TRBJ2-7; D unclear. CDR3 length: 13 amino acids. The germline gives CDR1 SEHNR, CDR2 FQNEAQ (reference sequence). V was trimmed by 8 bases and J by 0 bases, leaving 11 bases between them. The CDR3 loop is CASGSLSSYEQYF. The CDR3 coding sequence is TGTGCCAGCGGATCTCTGAGCTCCTACGAGCAGTACTTC.

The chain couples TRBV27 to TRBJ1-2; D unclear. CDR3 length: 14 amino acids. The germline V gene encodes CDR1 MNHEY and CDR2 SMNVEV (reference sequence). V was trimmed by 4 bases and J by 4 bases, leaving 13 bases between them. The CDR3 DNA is TGTGCCAGCAGTTCCGGGGTCCTGTCCTATGGCTACACCTTC. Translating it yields CASSSGVLSYGYTF.

CDR3 coding DNA: TGTGCCAGCAGCTTAGTTAACCAAGAGACCCAGTACTTC. This encodes CASSLVNQETQYF. The chain employs TRBV7-9 and TRBJ2-5; D call uncertain. Germline-derived CDR1 and CDR2 are SEHNR and FQNEAQ (reference sequence). The germline V and J ends were trimmed by 1 base and 0 bases, with 3 bases remaining between them. The CDR3 is 13 amino acids.

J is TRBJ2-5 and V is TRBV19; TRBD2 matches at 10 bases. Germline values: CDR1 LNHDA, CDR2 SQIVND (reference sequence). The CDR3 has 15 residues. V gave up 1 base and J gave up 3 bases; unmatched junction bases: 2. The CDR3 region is CASSIVLAGEETQYF. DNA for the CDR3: TGTGCCAGTAGTATAGTCCTAGCGGGGGAAGAGACCCAGTACTTC.

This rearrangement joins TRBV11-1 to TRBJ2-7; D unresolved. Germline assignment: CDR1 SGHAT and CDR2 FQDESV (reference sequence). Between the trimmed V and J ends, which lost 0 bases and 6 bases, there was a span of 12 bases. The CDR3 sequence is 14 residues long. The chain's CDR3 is CASSLASRYGEQYF. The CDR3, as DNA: TGTGCCAGCAGCTTAGCCTCCCGGTATGGCGAGCAGTACTTC.

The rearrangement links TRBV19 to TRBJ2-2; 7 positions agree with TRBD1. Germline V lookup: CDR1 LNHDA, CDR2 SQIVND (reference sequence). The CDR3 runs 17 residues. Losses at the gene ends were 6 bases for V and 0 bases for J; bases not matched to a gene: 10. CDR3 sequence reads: CASSGTVVFANTGELFF. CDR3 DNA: TGTGCCAGTAGCGGGACAGTAGTTTTCGCGAACACCGGGGAGCTGTTTTTT.

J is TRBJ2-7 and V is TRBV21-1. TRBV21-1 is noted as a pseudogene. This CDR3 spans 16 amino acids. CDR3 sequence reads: CASSKDEHLSSYEQYF. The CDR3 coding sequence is TGTGCCAGCAGCAAAGATGAACACCTGAGCTCCTACGAGCAGTACTTC.

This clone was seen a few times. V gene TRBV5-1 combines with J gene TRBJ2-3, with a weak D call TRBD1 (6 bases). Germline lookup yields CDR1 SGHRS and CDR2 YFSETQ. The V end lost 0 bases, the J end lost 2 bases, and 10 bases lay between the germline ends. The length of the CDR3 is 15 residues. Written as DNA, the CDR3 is TGCGCCAGCAGCTTGGAGGGGGTCCACACAGATACGCAGTATTTT. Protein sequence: CASSLEGVHTDTQYF.

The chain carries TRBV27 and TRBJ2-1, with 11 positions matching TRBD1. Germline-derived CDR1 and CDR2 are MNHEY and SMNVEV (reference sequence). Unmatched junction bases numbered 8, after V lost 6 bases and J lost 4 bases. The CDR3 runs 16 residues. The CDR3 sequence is CASSPIRDRGYNEQFF. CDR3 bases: TGTGCCAGCAGCCCTATCCGGGACAGGGGGTACAATGAGCAGTTCTTC.

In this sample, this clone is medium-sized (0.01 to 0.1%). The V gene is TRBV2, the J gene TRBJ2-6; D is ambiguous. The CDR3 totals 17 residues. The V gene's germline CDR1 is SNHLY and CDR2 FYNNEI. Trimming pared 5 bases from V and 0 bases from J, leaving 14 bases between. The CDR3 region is CASSRQGLTSGANVLTF. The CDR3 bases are TGTGCCAGCAGTCGACAAGGGTTAACCTCTGGGGCCAACGTCCTGACTTTC.

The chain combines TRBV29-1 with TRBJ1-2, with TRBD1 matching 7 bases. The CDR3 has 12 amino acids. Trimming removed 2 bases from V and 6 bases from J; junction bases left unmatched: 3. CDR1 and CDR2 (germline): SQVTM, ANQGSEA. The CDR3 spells CSVEKGAHGYTF. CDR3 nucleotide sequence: TGCAGCGTTGAAAAGGGGGCGCATGGCTACACCTTC.

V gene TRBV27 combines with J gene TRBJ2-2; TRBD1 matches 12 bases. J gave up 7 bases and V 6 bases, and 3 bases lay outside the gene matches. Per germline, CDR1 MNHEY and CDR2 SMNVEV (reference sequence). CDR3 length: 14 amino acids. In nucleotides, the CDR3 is TGTGCCAGCAGCGGGACAGGGGGCATCGGGGAGCTGTTTTTT. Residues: CASSGTGGIGELFF.

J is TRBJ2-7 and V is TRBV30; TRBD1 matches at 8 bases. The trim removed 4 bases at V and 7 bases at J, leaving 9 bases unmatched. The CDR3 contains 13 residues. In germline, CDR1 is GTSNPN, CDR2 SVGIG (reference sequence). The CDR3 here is CAWTPGGLHEQYF. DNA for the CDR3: TGTGCCTGGACGCCAGGGGGCCTTCATGAGCAGTACTTC. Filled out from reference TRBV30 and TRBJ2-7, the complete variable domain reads SQTIHQWPATLVQPVGSPLSLECTVEGTSNPNLYWYRQAAGRGLQLLFYSVGIGQISSEVPQNLSASRPQDRQFILSSKKLLLSDSGFYLCAWTPGGLHEQYFGPGTRLTVT.

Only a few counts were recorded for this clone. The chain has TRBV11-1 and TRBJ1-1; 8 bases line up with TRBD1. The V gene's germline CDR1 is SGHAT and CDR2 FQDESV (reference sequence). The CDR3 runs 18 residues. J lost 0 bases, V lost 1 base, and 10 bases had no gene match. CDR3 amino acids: CASSLGRQGIYLNTEAFF. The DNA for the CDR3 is TGTGCCAGCAGCTTAGGCAGACAGGGGATATACTTGAACACTGAAGCTTTCTTT.